This record concerns one T cell receptor (beta chain) sequence. This clone has more than one count but fewer than ten. Its target antigen remains unknown. No quality values exist for individual bases; no much larger clone is one base distant. Each donor gave one peripheral blood draw, roughly 120 mL on average, collected into heparinised tubes. Using a panel that included CD45RO, CCR7, CD25, CD127, CD95 and CD27, naive, central memory, regulatory and stem cell-like memory CD4+ T cells were sorted on a BD FACSAria II. All sorted populations exceeded 95% purity. PBMCs were isolated right away by Lymphoprep density gradient centrifugation and were stained directly, without culture. Samples were stained and sorted in pairs, with one healthy donor and one patient per experiment, so that batch effects were minimized. The High Capacity cDNA Reverse Transcription Kit was used to reverse transcribe all of the isolated RNA, meaning that expressed TCRB transcripts were what got sequenced. Naive, central memory and regulatory T cell samples underwent deep immunoSEQ sequencing, averaging about 3.57 million total reads per sample. After sorted cells were lysed in RLT buffer, RNA was extracted with DNase-treated RNeasy Micro or Mini kits, with the choice depending on cell number. To prevent cross-contamination, each cell subset was processed individually, whereas patient and healthy donor samples were processed jointly. The immunoSEQ multiplex PCR was used to amplify TCRB sequences from cDNA, yielding 87-bp fragments that span the CDR3 region. Sequencing of the amplicons was done on the Illumina HiSeq platform. The source study handled its data this way. PCR bias was corrected computationally using synthetic template baselines, and reads within Hamming distance 2 were collapsed, with unmergeable singletons discarded. Reads were aligned against IMGT so that V, D and J genes, CDR3 length and insertions or deletions at six rearrangement sites could be assigned. Within each subset, clonotype counts were normalized to sorted cell number, after which true diversity and Gini coefficients were computed with the tcR R package. The overlap coefficient, calculated on TCRB nucleotide sequences, was used to measure repertoire sharing. Out-of-frame TCRB sequences from naive cells were analyzed to stand in for the pre-selection repertoire. TCRdb carries this immuneACCESS record with in-frame sequences only. Its versions omit some clonotypes, under half of them owing to an unresolved V gene in the studies checked, with the rest unexplained. For V, J and clone size, that table is used; D and trimming come from the DNA. This sample has around 330,000 clones in its table, and approximately 9.9% of those were observed once. The leading ten clones occupy about 0.014% of the sample.

This specimen comes from a study of beta chain features in type 1 diabetes (dated by TCRdb to between 2017 and 2018). For context, the study as a whole: Mean age, gender distribution, total cell number and subset yield were not different between patients and healthy donors. A total of around 110,000,000 sorted cells were examined across all samples, and RNA yield correlated strongly with the number of cells per subset. In the study, recently diagnosed type 1 diabetes patients and matched healthy donors were compared on the TCRB repertoires of their sorted circulating CD4+ T cell subsets. Naive and central memory subsets were obtained from all 28 donors, but regulatory and stem cell-like memory subsets were isolated from only 8 patients and roughly 8 healthy donors.

The paper's findings and limits, for the study overall: In all four CD4+ subsets, TCRB CDR3 length was moderately but significantly shorter in type 1 diabetes patients. Sequencing cDNA rather than genomic DNA could over-represent highly expressing activated cells, although activation and CD3 levels did not differ between groups. Naive, central memory and regulatory TCRB repertoires appeared to be more alike among patients than among healthy donors. Fewer insertions and more nucleotide deletions at VDJ recombination sites were observed in patients with type 1 diabetes, implying thymic rearrangement abnormalities. Shorter templates might have been favored by PCR, but patient and control samples were amplified and corrected together, so both groups would have been affected equally by any skew. HLA sub-analyses involved small numbers of individuals, so any influence of HLA type on TCRB rearrangement remained unresolved.

The receptor was derived from a woman younger than 45 in good health. Sequencing was carried out using naive CD4+ T cells from blood. Interpreted using the paper, the cell subset or site label stands for: true naive CD4+ T cells.

CDR3 sequence: CASSLQGGGGGQETQYF. The nucleotide sequence is TGTGCCAGCAGCTTACAAGGCGGCGGGGGGGGACAAGAGACCCAGTACTTC. The sequence joins TRBV7-2 to TRBJ2-5; TRBD2 aligns with 9 central bases. The germline V gene sets CDR1 to SGHTA and CDR2 to FQGNSA. Reading from cysteine to phenylalanine, the CDR3 counts 17 amino acids. Only CDR3 DNA remains: 51 bases, in frame from the first base. Germline trimming: 2 bases from V, 2 bases from J; junction bases outside gene matches: 9.